This T cell receptor beta chain was captured in a study of radiotherapy plus CTLA-4 blockade in lung cancer. Looking at the study overall: Disease control was achieved by over 30% of patients, and objective responses by 18%.

Germline CDR1 reads SEHNR; CDR2 reads FQNEAQ (reference sequence). V lost 3 bases, J lost 4 bases, and 4 bases stayed unmatched. There are 15 residues in the CDR3. Only in-frame clones appear in the TCRdb table, and some are missing; sequencing was by immunoSEQ multiplex PCR. The profile shows 40,000 to 50,000 clones, roughly 75% of them singletons. With ipilimumab providing CTLA-4 blockade, focal radiation was administered to patients who had chemo-refractory metastatic non-small-cell lung cancer. The origin of this receptor is a human donor with non-small cell lung cancer who had stable disease on radiotherapy plus ipilimumab. V and J are TRBV7-9 and TRBJ2-1; 9 positions match TRBD1. The sequences come from peripheral blood, collected from a patient treated with radiotherapy plus ipilimumab. CDR3 in DNA: TGTGCCAGCAGCTTTCGACAGGGGGGTTACAATGAGCAGTTCTTC. This gives the protein CASSFRQGGYNEQFF.